Each of the 10 T cell receptor beta chains below was sequenced from the same sample in a study of shared clonotypes between healthy human individuals (dated by TCRdb to the early 2020s). For the CD8 naive samples, CD45RO-negative cells were positively selected for CCR7, yielding a CD45RA+CCR7+ population from which TemRA cells were excluded. The receptor library was made with the immunoSEQ multiplex PCR assay. TCRdb re-hosts the immuneACCESS table, in-frame sequences only. Its copies lack some clones; in the studies checked, an unresolved V gene accounts for under half of them, and the cause for the rest is not known. This sample is represented by around 620,000 clones; approximately 95% of them were singletons. The top ten hold over 0.1% of the sample. Material: naive CD8+ T cells sorted from blood. Reading the label with the study, this specimen's cell subset or site is: CD45RA+CCR7+. The receptor set was obtained from a woman aged 25 to 39 in good health.

This clone is a singleton in its sample. The V gene is TRBV7-6, the J gene TRBJ2-7, with D unresolved. Germline V CDR1 and CDR2: SGHVS, FNYEAQ. CDR3 size: 10 residues. The V and J ends lost 8 bases and 4 bases respectively, with 6 bases between them. CDR3 nucleotide sequence: TGTGCCAGCGGATCTTACGAGCAGTACTTC. It translates to CASGSYEQYF.

The chain recombines TRBV28 with TRBJ2-5; the D gene is possibly TRBD1 (5 bases). Germline CDR1 MDHEN, CDR2 SYDVKM. Trimming pared 6 bases from V and 2 bases from J, leaving 16 bases between. This CDR3 has 15 residues. The CDR3 region has the DNA TGTGCCAGCAGGGGGCCCCCCGCGGCTCAAGAGACCCAGTACTTC. Translation: CASRGPPAAQETQYF.

The V and J genes are TRBV4-1 and TRBJ2-5; TRBD2 aligns across 9 bases. The CDR3 extends over 16 amino acids. Trimming at V came to 8 bases and at J to 5 bases, leaving 15 bases not matched to a gene. Germline CDR1 is MGHRA and CDR2 is YSYEKL. The CDR3 loop is CASATAYSGSRETQYF. The CDR3 DNA reads as TGCGCCAGCGCAACGGCCTATAGCGGGAGTCGGGAGACCCAGTACTTC.

The V call is TRBV4-1, the J call TRBJ1-5; D unclear. This CDR3 has 17 amino acids. Looked up from germline, CDR1 is MGHRA and CDR2 is YSYEKL. The V gene lost 1 base and the J gene lost 1 base, with 14 bases spanning the gap. Written as DNA, the CDR3 is TGCGCCAGCAGCCAAGTACCGACGACTTGGAGCAATCAGCCCCAGCATTTT. Translation gives CASSQVPTTWSNQPQHF.

This clone was detected only once. The chain joins TRBV6-6 to TRBJ2-7, with 10 bases aligning to TRBD1. Germline CDR1 MNHNY, CDR2 SVGAGI (reference sequence). CDR3 length: 15 amino acids. Losses at the gene ends were 0 bases for V and 2 bases for J; bases not matched to a gene: 1. This chain's CDR3 is CASSYSGQGPYEQYF. The CDR3 coding sequence is TGTGCCAGCAGTTACTCGGGACAGGGGCCCTACGAGCAGTACTTC.

The rearrangement links TRBV12-5 to TRBJ2-7, with D perhaps assigned TRBD1 or TRBD2 (5 bases each). Trimming left V 6 bases short and J 3 bases short, with 12 bases between. From germline, CDR1 is LGHNT and CDR2 FRNRAP. CDR3 length: 13 residues. CDR3: CASGWDVNYEQYF. The CDR3 coding sequence is TGTGCTAGTGGCTGGGACGTGAACTACGAGCAGTACTTC.

The chain is built from TRBV19 and TRBJ2-7; D remains ambiguous. CDR1 is LNHDA and CDR2 is SQIVND in the germline V gene (reference sequence). The CDR3 runs to 15 residues. The V and J ends lost 5 bases and 0 bases respectively, with 14 bases between them. The CDR3 is CASSFVTQGSYEQYF. The CDR3 DNA follows: TGTGCCAGTAGTTTCGTTACCCAAGGCTCCTACGAGCAGTACTTC.

J is TRBJ2-7 and V is TRBV28; TRBD1 aligns across 7 bases. The trim removed 1 base at V and 0 bases at J, leaving 9 bases unmatched. The CDR3 has 17 amino acids. Germline loops: CDR1 MDHEN, CDR2 SYDVKM. The CDR3 DNA follows: TGTGCCAGCAGTTTATCCCTCGGACAGGTCAGCTCCTACGAGCAGTACTTC. Translated, it gives CASSLSLGQVSSYEQYF.

This sequence joins TRBV7-9 and TRBJ2-7; 9 positions agree with TRBD1. The germline V gene has CDR1 SEHNR and CDR2 FQNEAQ (reference sequence). The CDR3 consists of 13 residues. V trimming: 6 bases; J trimming: 7 bases; junction bases outside the gene matches: 7. The CDR3 loop is CASRPGTGWEQYF. CDR3 sequence (DNA): TGTGCCAGCAGACCGGGGACAGGGTGGGAGCAGTACTTC. The full variable domain, with the rest looked up from reference TRBV7-9 and TRBJ2-7, is DTGVSQNPRHKITKRGQNVTFRCDPISEHNRLYWYRQTLGQGPEFLTYFQNEAQLEKSRLLSDRFSAERPKGSFSTLEIQRTEQGDSAMYLCASRPGTGWEQYFGPGTRLTVT.

The V and J genes are TRBV19 and TRBJ2-7, with D unclear. Trimming took off 0 bases at V and 7 bases at J, with 10 bases between the two ends. Germline loops: CDR1 LNHDA, CDR2 SQIVND (reference sequence). The CDR3 is 13 amino acids. CDR3: CASSIDLTREQYF. The CDR3 region has the DNA TGTGCCAGTAGTATAGATCTGACGAGGGAGCAGTACTTC.